One sample yielded the 15 T cell receptor delta chains listed below, sequenced in a study of gamma-delta T cells after stem cell transplantation. TCRdb reran clone calling via CATT on the RT-PCR reads. Counted here are about 2,100 delta-chain clones, about 4.6% occurring once; the ten biggest clones make up 30% to 40%. The sequenced sample consisted of gamma-delta T cells. The source is a human donor. It is not recorded whose cells these are; they may come from a transplant donor.

This clone has just a few counts. This DNA's translation and the protein TCRdb lists, from a much larger clone, do not match at residue 12, likely due to a read error; the protein shown is translated from the DNA. The J gene is TRDJ1, the V gene TRDV2; D is unresolved. This CDR3 contains 17 residues. Germline-derived CDR1 and CDR2 are GEAIGNYY and EKD. V lost 1 base to trimming and J lost 3 bases, with 20 bases between them. CDR3 amino acids: CACDTLVAGGYADKLIF. CDR3 nucleotide sequence: TGTGCCTGTGACACTCTGGTGGCGGGCGGGTACGCCGATAAACTCATCTTT.

This clone is medium-sized within its sample. The rearrangement uses TRDV2 and TRDJ1; 9 nucleotides align to TRDD3. The CDR3 spans 17 residues. The V segment lost 3 bases and the J segment 1 base; nucleotides outside the gene matches: 11. Germline CDR1 GEAIGNYY, CDR2 EKD. CDR3 DNA sequence: TGTGCCTGTGACCTTCTGTCTGGGGATACGCGCACCGATAAACTCATCTTT. It codes for CACDLLSGDTRTDKLIF.

This clone has just a few counts. One end of the junction varies from germline; a read error may be responsible. This specimen includes other DNA sequences encoding the same CDR3. This rearrangement joins TRDV2 to TRDJ1; possibly TRDD3 for D (6 bases). The CDR3 sequence is 17 residues long. The germline V gene encodes CDR1 GEAIGNYY and CDR2 EKD. The CDR3 spells CACDTLGAPMYTDKLIF. CDR3 DNA sequence: TGTGCCTGTGACACTTTGGGGGCGCCCATGTACACAGATAAACTCATCTTT.

The V and J genes are TRDV1 and TRDJ1, with TRDD3 matching over 8 bases. This CDR3 has 22 residues. The V segment lost 5 bases and the J segment 0 bases; nucleotides outside the gene matches: 26. Germline lookup yields CDR1 TSWWSYY and CDR2 QGS. CDR3 nucleotides: TGTGCTCTTGGGATCGCCCCGGAGCGGGGATACTGGGGCCTTGGGTACACCGATAAACTCATCTTT. It is translated as CALGIAPERGYWGLGYTDKLIF.

The sample holds a few counts of this clone. The rearrangement links TRDV2 to TRDJ1; 8 nucleotides match TRDD3. V was clipped by 0 bases and J by 1 base; unmatched bases: 9. Per germline, CDR1 GEAIGNYY and CDR2 EKD. The CDR3 contains 17 residues. CDR3 sequence (DNA): TGTGCCTGTGACACCGTAAGGGGGGATAGGGGCACCGATAAACTCATCTTT. This translates into CACDTVRGDRGTDKLIF.

This clone was counted a few times. Possible read error: a much larger clone is one base away. The identical CDR3 is also encoded by other nucleotide sequences in the sample. V gene TRDV2 combines with J gene TRDJ1, with 13 positions matching TRDD3. CDR1 GEAIGNYY and CDR2 EKD come from the germline V gene. This CDR3 has 20 residues. The DNA of the CDR3 is TGTGCCTGTGACTCGCTTGATCCGCAACTGGGGGATACGTGGACCGATAAGCTCATCTTT. Protein: CACDSLDPQLGDTWTDKLIF.

This clone has more than one count but fewer than ten. The amino acid sequence in TCRdb belongs to a much larger clone and departs from this DNA's translation at residue 10, likely a sequencing read error; the sequence shown is translated from the DNA. J is TRDJ1 and V is TRDV2; no definite D call. The CDR3 covers 18 residues. V was shortened by 2 bases and J by 0 bases, with 21 bases between the two germline ends. The germline V gene encodes CDR1 GEAIGNYY and CDR2 EKD. CDR3 sequence (DNA): TGTGCCTGTGACAGTCTTAGTCTCGGAAAACCGTACACCGATAAACTCATCTTT. Amino acid sequence: CACDSLSLGKPYTDKLIF.

This clone is labeled medium-sized (0.01 to 0.1%). The genes are TRDV2 and TRDJ1; TRDD3 matches at 11 bases. This CDR3 has 18 amino acids. The germline V gene encodes CDR1 GEAIGNYY and CDR2 EKD. The J segment lost 0 bases and the V segment lost 1 base, leaving 9 bases of the junction unmatched. The CDR3 sequence: CACDTIALGDSYTDKLIF. CDR3 DNA sequence: TGTGCCTGTGACACTATAGCACTGGGGGATAGCTACACCGATAAACTCATCTTT.

Within the sample, this clone is medium-sized. Possible read error: a much larger clone is one base away. The same CDR3 arises from other DNA sequences in this sample as well. V gene TRDV2 combines with J gene TRDJ1; TRDD3 aligns across 11 bases. Germline V gene lookup returns CDR1 GEAIGNYY and CDR2 EKD. Trimming cost V 3 bases and J 2 bases; bases outside gene matches: 16. The CDR3 spans 19 residues. The CDR3 sequence is CACDSLLGDRSRGTDKLIF. CDR3 DNA sequence: TGTGCCTGTGACTCCTTACTGGGGGATAGATCCCGTGGTACCGATAAACTCATCTTT.

This clone counts as large. This specimen includes other DNA sequences encoding the same CDR3. The chain joins TRDV2 to TRDJ1, with D possibly TRDD2 on 5 matching bases. CDR3 length: 20 residues. The V gene lost 0 bases and the J gene lost 4 bases, with 29 bases spanning the gap. Germline CDR1 and CDR2: GEAIGNYY and EKD. Here the CDR3 reads CACDTVATFPAQVQSDKLIF. CDR3 nucleotide sequence: TGTGCCTGTGACACCGTAGCCACCTTTCCTGCCCAGGTACAAAGCGATAAACTCATCTTT.

This clone has a handful of counts. The TCRdb protein comes from a much larger clone and disagrees with this DNA's translation at residue 4, likely due to a read error; the protein given here is derived from the DNA. This chain joins TRDV1 and TRDJ1, with TRDD3 matching over 9 bases. Germline CDR1 is TSWWSYY and CDR2 is QGS. CDR3 size: 18 residues. The CDR3 reads CALREPFLWGYGRYKLIF. In nucleotides, the CDR3 is TGTGCTCTTAGGGAACCCTTCCTCTGGGGATACGGACGTTATAAACTCATCTTT.

This clone is labeled large. The chain carries TRDV2 and TRDJ1, with D possibly matching TRDD3 (6 bases). Trimming stripped 3 bases from V and 1 base from J, with 14 bases between. This CDR3 comprises 15 residues. From germline, CDR1 is GEAIGNYY and CDR2 EKD. The CDR3 nucleotides read TGTGCCTGTGACGCCCTACTGGGTTCCACCGATAAACTCATCTTT. Protein: CACDALLGSTDKLIF.

The chain links TRDV2 to TRDJ1; TRDD3 matches at 13 bases. This CDR3 region has 19 residues. The germline gives CDR1 GEAIGNYY, CDR2 EKD. With 3 bases clipped from V and 3 bases from J, the junction kept 15 bases outside the gene matches. CDR3 amino acids: CACDSVRTGGYGCADKLIF. The CDR3 DNA reads as TGTGCCTGTGACTCGGTCCGTACTGGGGGATACGGTTGTGCCGATAAACTCATCTTT.

With regard to this clone: A far more abundant clone sits one base away, making this likely a read error. The sample carries other DNA sequences with the same CDR3. The V call is TRDV2, the J call TRDJ1; 11 bases are shared with TRDD3. From germline, CDR1 is GEAIGNYY and CDR2 EKD. Trimming removed 4 bases from V and 0 bases from J; junction bases left unmatched: 9. The CDR3 sequence is 17 residues long. CDR3 sequence reads: CACDHILGDSNTDKLIF. Written as DNA, the CDR3 is TGTGCCTGTGATCATATACTGGGGGATAGCAACACCGATAAACTCATCTTT.

On this clone itself: A far larger clone is just one base off, so this is likely a read error. The same CDR3 also results from other DNA sequences found in this sample. The V call is TRDV2, the J call TRDJ1, with 7 bases that match TRDD3. Germline V gene lookup returns CDR1 GEAIGNYY and CDR2 EKD. The CDR3 sequence is 17 residues long. The CDR3 spells CACDAAGGSLYTDKLIF. DNA of the CDR3: TGTGCCTGTGACGCGGCTGGGGGCTCGTTGTACACCGATAAACTCATCTTC.